This T cell receptor beta chain is from a study of siplizumab effects on memory and regulatory T cells. Study-wide points: Siplizumab led to significantly less abundant alloreactive sequences that could be traced back to unstimulated CD4+ memory cells. Naive T cells appeared more varied than memory cells and looked like key alloresponse contributors. Proliferating Tregs in siplizumab cultures were never verified as suppressive.

Comment on this clone: Its specificity is unknown.

The length of the CDR3 is 14 residues. Trimming shortened V by 6 bases and J by 4 bases, and 16 bases separated the two germline ends. Germline CDR1 MNHEY, CDR2 SVGAGI. TCRdb's copy holds only in-frame clones and misses some; the assay was immunoSEQ multiplex PCR. Among 100,000 to 120,000 clones, about 93% were seen once, and the ten largest hold about 0.32%. This clonotype was sampled from a human donor in good health. V gene TRBV6-5 combines with J gene TRBJ2-7; D is unresolved. Sequenced material: CD4+ T cells sorted from blood. The CDR3 DNA is TGTGCCAGCAGCCCCAGTGGTACGATTTACGAGCAGTACTTC. Its protein is CASSPSGTIYEQYF.